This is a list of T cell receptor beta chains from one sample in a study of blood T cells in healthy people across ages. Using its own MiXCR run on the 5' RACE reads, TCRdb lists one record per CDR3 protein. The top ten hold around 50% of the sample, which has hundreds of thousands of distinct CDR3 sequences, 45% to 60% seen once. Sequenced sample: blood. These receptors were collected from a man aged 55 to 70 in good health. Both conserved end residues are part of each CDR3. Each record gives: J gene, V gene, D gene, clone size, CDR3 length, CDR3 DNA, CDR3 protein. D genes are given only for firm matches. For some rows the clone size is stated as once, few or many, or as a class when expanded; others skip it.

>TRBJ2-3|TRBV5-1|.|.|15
TGTGCCAGCAGTTTGCGGGGGCTGGGCACAGATACGCAGTATTTT
CASSLRGLGTDTQYF
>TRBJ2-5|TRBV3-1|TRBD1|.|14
TGTGCCAGCAGCCAAGGGACAGGGGGAGAGACCCAGTACTTC
CASSQGTGGETQYF
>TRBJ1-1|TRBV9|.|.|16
TGTGCCAGCAGCGCCCAACAGGGAGTAGGGAACACTGAAGCTTTCTTT
CASSAQQGVGNTEAFF
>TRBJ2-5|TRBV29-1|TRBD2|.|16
TGCAGCGTTGAGCGAACTAGCGGGGGGACGGGAGAGACCCAGTACTTC
CSVERTSGGTGETQYF
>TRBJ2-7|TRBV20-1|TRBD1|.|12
TGCAGTGCAGACAGGGGGCTAATCGAGCAGTACTTC
CSADRGLIEQYF
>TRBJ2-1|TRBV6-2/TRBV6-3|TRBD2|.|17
TGTGCCAGCAGTTACGGGCTTGGCGGGAGGTCCTACAATGAGCAGTTCTTC
CASSYGLGGRSYNEQFF
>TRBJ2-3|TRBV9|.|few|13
TGTGCCAGCTCGGAGGTCAGCACAGATACGCAGTATTTT
CASSEVSTDTQYF
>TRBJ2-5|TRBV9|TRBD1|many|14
TGTGCCAGCAGCCCTGGGACAGGGGAAGAGACCCAGTACTTC
CASSPGTGEETQYF
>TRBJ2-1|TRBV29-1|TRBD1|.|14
TGCAGCGTGCCAAGACAGGGGGACTACAATGAGCAGTTCTTC
CSVPRQGDYNEQFF
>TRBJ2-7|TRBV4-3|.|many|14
TGCGCCAGCAGCCCCACGCTGGTACCCTACGAGCAGTACTTC
CASSPTLVPYEQYF
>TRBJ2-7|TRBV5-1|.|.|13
TGCGCCAGCAGGAAGCCAGGGTCCCACGAGCAGTACTTC
CASRKPGSHEQYF
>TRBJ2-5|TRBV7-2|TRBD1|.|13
TGTGCCAGCAGCCCAAACAGGGGAGAGACCCAGTACTTC
CASSPNRGETQYF
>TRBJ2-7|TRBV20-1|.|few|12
TGCAGTGCTAGAGAGCTTGGGCTCGAGCAGTACTTC
CSARELGLEQYF
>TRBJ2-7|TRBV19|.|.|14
TGTGCCAGTAGTATTAGTTACAGAACCTACGAGCAGTACTTC
CASSISYRTYEQYF
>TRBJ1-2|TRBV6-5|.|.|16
TGTGCCAGCAGTACACAACCCCATCTAGGGGGTGGAGGCTACACCTTC
CASSTQPHLGGGGYTF
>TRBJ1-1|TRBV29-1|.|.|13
TGCAGCGTTGAAGGGACAGCGAACACTGAAGCTTTCTTT
CSVEGTANTEAFF
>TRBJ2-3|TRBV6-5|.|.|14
TGTGCCAGCAGATGGGGGACAAGCACAGATACGCAGTATTTT
CASRWGTSTDTQYF
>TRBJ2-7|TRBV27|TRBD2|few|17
TGTGCCAGCAGTTTCCTGGCCTCGACTAGCGGGATTTACGAGCAGTACTTC
CASSFLASTSGIYEQYF